This TCR beta chain appears in the sequencing data of a study of T cell responses to AZD1222 COVID-19 vaccine. Second-dose recipients at about 4 or about 12 weeks were treated as one pooled group. Turning to this clone: As yet, its antigen is unknown.

The length of the CDR3 is 15 residues. Germline V lookup: CDR1 KGHDR, CDR2 SFDVKD. The J segment lost 3 bases and the V segment lost 5 bases, leaving 8 bases of the junction unmatched. Repertoires were generated with immunoSEQ multiplex PCR, while TCRdb's copy carries only in-frame clones and drops some. The repertoire has approximately 110,000 clones, approximately 90% of them found once; the top ten carry 2% to 2.5%. General study results and limits: Clonal diversity was possibly underestimated, and white British individuals and females predominated among donors.

The input for sequencing was peripheral blood, taken 28 days after the second AZD1222 dose. The chain recombines TRBV24-1 with TRBJ2-5; TRBD2 agrees at 7 bases. This TCR was sampled from an adult who received the AZD1222 COVID-19 vaccine. For the CDR3, the DNA is TGTGCCACCAGTGCAGCCAATGGGGGGGAAGAGACCCAGTACTTC. Translating gives CATSAANGGEETQYF.